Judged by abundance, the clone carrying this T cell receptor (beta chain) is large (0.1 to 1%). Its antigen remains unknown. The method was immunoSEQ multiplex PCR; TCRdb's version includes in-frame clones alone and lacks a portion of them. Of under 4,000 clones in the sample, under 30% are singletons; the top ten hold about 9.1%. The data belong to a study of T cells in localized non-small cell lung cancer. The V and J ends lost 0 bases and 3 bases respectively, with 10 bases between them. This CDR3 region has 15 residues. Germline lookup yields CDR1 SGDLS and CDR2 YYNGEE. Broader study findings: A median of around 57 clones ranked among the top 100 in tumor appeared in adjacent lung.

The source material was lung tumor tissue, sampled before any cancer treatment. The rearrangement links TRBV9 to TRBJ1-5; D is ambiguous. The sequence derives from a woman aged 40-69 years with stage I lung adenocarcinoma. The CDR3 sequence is CASSVGGGLNQPQHF. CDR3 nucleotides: TGTGCCAGCAGCGTAGGCGGTGGGCTCAATCAGCCCCAGCATTTT.